This T cell receptor beta chain emerged from a study of long-term antiretroviral therapy in people with HIV. At the survey level, the v3.0 immunoSEQ assay was run. Method: immunoSEQ multiplex PCR; TCRdb's copy keeps in-frame clones and lacks some. This repertoire shows tens of thousands of clones, more than 80% found once; its top ten account for more than 4%. This CDR3 contains 14 residues. The germline V and J ends were trimmed by 8 bases and 2 bases, with 15 bases remaining between them. Germline V gene data show CDR1 as SGHRS and CDR2 as YFSETQ. The origin of this receptor is a middle-aged woman with HIV. This specimen consisted of unsorted PBMCs, obtained 5 to 5.5 years after starting antiretroviral therapy. The chain carries TRBV5-1 and TRBJ2-3, with D tentatively TRBD1 (5 bases). CDR3 sequence reads: CASAQGTTTDTQYF. CDR3 nucleotides: TGCGCCAGTGCCCAGGGAACCACCACAGATACGCAGTATTTT. The variable domain in full, with the rest retrieved from reference TRBV5-1 and TRBJ2-3, is KAGVTQTPRYLIKTRGQQVTLSCSPISGHRSVSWYQQTPGQGLQFLFEYFSETQRNKGNFPGRFSGRQFSNSRSEMNVSTLELGDSALYLCASAQGTTTDTQYFGPGTRLTVL.